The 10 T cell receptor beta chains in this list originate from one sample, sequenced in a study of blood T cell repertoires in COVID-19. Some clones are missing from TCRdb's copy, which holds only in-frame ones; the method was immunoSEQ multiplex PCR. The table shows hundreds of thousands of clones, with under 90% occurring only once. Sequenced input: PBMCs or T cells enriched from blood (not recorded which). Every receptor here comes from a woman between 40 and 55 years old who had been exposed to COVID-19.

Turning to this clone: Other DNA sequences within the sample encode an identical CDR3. CDR3 in amino acids: CASSPGTGGGTEAFF. The CDR3 DNA is TGTGCCAGCTCACCAGGGACAGGGGGGGGAACTGAAGCTTTCTTT. This sequence joins TRBV18 and TRBJ1-1; 11 nucleotides match TRBD1. Germline trimming cut 2 bases from V and 5 bases from J; bases unmatched to any gene: 4. CDR1 is KGHSH and CDR2 is LQKENI in the germline V gene. This CDR3 region has 15 residues.

CDR3 in amino acids: CASSLAGGLRGYTEAFF. Written as DNA, the CDR3 is TGTGCCAGCAGCTTAGCAGGGGGGCTGAGAGGTTACACTGAAGCTTTCTTT. The chain uses TRBV5-4 and TRBJ1-1; the match to TRBD1 covers 7 bases. Germline CDR1 is SGHNT and CDR2 is YYREEE (reference sequence). CDR3 size: 17 residues. The V and J ends lost 2 bases and 3 bases, in that order; junction bases with no gene match: 13.

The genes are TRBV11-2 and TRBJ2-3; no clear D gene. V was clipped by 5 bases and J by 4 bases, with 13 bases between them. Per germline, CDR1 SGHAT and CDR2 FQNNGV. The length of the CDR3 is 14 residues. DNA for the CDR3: TGTGCCAGCAGCCCCCAGACTCCGTCAGATACGCAGTATTTT. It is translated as CASSPQTPSDTQYF.

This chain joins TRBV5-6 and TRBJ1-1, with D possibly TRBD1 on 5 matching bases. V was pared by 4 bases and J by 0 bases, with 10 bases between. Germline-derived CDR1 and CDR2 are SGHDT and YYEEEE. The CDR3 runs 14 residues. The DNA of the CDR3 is TGTGCCAGCAGCCCCTCACAGGTGAACACTGAAGCTTTCTTT. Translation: CASSPSQVNTEAFF.

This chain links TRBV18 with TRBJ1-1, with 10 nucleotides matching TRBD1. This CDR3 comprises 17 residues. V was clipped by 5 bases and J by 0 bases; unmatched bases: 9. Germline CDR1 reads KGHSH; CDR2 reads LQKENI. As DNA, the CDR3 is TGTGCCAGCTCAACCGGACAGGGGGGATTGATGAACACTGAAGCTTTCTTT. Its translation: CASSTGQGGLMNTEAFF.

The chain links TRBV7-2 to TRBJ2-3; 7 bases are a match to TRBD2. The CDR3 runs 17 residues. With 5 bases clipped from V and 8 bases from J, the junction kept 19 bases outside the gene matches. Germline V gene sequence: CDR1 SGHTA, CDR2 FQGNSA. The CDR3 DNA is TGTGCCAGCAGCCCCTACCTGGCGGGGGACCCCACGGGTACGCAGTATTTT. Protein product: CASSPYLAGDPTGTQYF.

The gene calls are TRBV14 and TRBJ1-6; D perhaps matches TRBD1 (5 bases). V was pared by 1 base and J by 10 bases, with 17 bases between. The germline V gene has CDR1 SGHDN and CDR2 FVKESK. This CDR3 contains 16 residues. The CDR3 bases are TGTGCCAGCAGCCAAGGATCTCCAAGGGGATACTCACCCCTCCACTTT. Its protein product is CASSQGSPRGYSPLHF.

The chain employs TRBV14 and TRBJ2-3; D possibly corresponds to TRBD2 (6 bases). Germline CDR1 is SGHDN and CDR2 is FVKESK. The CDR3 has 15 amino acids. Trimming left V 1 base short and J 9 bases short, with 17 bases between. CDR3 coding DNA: TGTGCCAGCAGCCAAGTCTTTTCGGGAGATGGAACGCAGTATTTT. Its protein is CASSQVFSGDGTQYF.

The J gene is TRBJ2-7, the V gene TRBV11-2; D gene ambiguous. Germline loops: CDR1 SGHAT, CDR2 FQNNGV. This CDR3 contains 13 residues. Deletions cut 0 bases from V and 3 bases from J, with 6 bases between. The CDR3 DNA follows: TGTGCCAGCAGCTTAGATTACTACTACGAGCAGTACTTC. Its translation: CASSLDYYYEQYF.

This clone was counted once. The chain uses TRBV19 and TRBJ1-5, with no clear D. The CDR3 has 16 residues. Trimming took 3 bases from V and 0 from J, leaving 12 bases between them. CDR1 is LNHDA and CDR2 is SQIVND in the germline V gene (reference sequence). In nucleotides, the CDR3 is TGTGCCAGTAGTATGACTAGGCTTCATAGCAATCAGCCCCAGCATTTT. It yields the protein CASSMTRLHSNQPQHF.